These T cell receptor beta chains were read from a single sample in a study of T cells after yellow fever vaccination. Using its own MiXCR run on the 5' RACE reads, TCRdb lists one record per CDR3 protein. This table has hundreds of thousands of distinct CDR3 sequences, roughly 14% appearing once. Sequenced here: PBMCs, sampled on the day of the yellow fever booster vaccination. These receptors came from a man aged 25 to 40 who received the YFV17D yellow fever vaccine. The CDR3 runs from the conserved cysteine through the conserved F or W. A D gene is named only where the DNA matches it firmly. Only part of the rows carry a size: once, few, many, or a class if the clone is expanded.

J | D | V | size | DNA | CDR3
TRBJ2-7 | NA | TRBV21-1 | few | TGTGCCAGCAGCAAAAGGGAAACTAGGGGGGGAATTCTGGAGCAGTACTTC | CASSKRETRGGILEQYF
TRBJ1-6 | NA | TRBV6-1 | NA | TGTGCCAGCACCCTCGGACCGATCAATTCACCCCTCCACTTT | CASTLGPINSPLHF
TRBJ2-7 | TRBD2 | TRBV12-3/TRBV12-4 | NA | TGTGCCAGCAGTTTTGACCTCGGGGGGGAGCAGTACTTC | CASSFDLGGEQYF
TRBJ2-1 | TRBD2 | TRBV28 | NA | TGTGCCAGCAGTCTCACTAGCGGGAGATTTGGTGAGCAGTTCTTC | CASSLTSGRFGEQFF
TRBJ2-7 | NA | TRBV5-1 | few | TGCGCCAGCAGCCCCTTTGGAGCCAGCTCCTACGAGCAGTACTTC | CASSPFGASSYEQYF
TRBJ2-1 | TRBD2 | TRBV20-1 | once | TGCTGTGCCGAGGGAGTAGCGGGAGGGCGTCTCAATGAGCGGTTCTTC | CCAEGVAGGRLNERFF
TRBJ2-7 | TRBD2 | TRBV24-1 | few | TGTGCCACCAGTGATGGGGGACTAGCGGGCTACGAGCAGTACTTC | CATSDGGLAGYEQYF
TRBJ2-4 | NA | TRBV18 | NA | TGTGCCAGCTCACCACCGGGGTCGGGGAATAAAAACATTCAGTACTTC | CASSPPGSGNKNIQYF
TRBJ2-7 | TRBD1 | TRBV11-2 | few | TGTGCCAGCAGCTTAGGCTGGGGACAGTTCTACGAGCAGTACTTC | CASSLGWGQFYEQYF
TRBJ2-3 | NA | TRBV20-1 | few | TGCAGCGTACGACCGCCAAGCACAGATACGCAGTATTTT | CSVRPPSTDTQYF
TRBJ2-3 | NA | TRBV4-3 | few | TGCGCCAGCAGCCAAGATGTGGGTGTCGCAGATACGCAGTATTTT | CASSQDVGVADTQYF
TRBJ2-3 | TRBD2 | TRBV29-1 | NA | TGCAGCGTGATTAGCGGGAGAGCGGCAGATACGCAGTATTTT | CSVISGRAADTQYF
TRBJ2-7 | NA | TRBV19 | NA | TGTGCCAGTAGTATACGAGGGGCCACCTACGAGCAGTACTTC | CASSIRGATYEQYF
TRBJ1-1 | NA | TRBV5-6 | NA | TGTGCCAGCAGCAAGATGACAGGCTTCGCTGAAGCTTTCTTT | CASSKMTGFAEAFF
TRBJ2-1 | NA | TRBV4-1 | NA | TGCGCCAGCAGCCAAGATGGGGGGGGCGTTGGATACAATGAGCAGTTCTTC | CASSQDGGGVGYNEQFF
TRBJ2-5 | TRBD1 | TRBV20-1 | few | TGCAGTGCCGACAGGGGGTTTTCGGAGACCCAGTACTTC | CSADRGFSETQYF
TRBJ2-1 | TRBD2 | TRBV10-3 | NA | TGTGCCATCACTAGGACTAGCGGGAGCTCCGGTTACAATGAGCAGTTCTTC | CAITRTSGSSGYNEQFF
TRBJ2-3 | NA | TRBV5-1 | NA | TGCGCCAGCACTCAGGAGCCGCGCACAGATACGCAGTATTTT | CASTQEPRTDTQYF
TRBJ2-7 | NA | TRBV20-1 | few | TGCAGTGCCACCCGCCAAGGGACTTCCTACGAGCAGTACTTC | CSATRQGTSYEQYF
TRBJ1-1 | NA | TRBV10-3 | NA | TGTGCCATCAGTGATTCGGGAGGCATGAACACTGAAGCTTTCTTT | CAISDSGGMNTEAFF
TRBJ2-3 | TRBD2 | TRBV7-2 | NA | TGTGCCAGCAGCTTAGGACTAGCGGAAGATACGCAGTATTTT | CASSLGLAEDTQYF
TRBJ2-7 | NA | TRBV5-1 | NA | TGCGCCAGCAGCTCCCCTGGGCAAAGTCAGGGGTACGAGCAGTACTTC | CASSSPGQSQGYEQYF
TRBJ2-6 | NA | TRBV12-3/TRBV12-4 | NA | TGTGCCAGCAGTTCCTGGATCTCTGGGGCCAACGTCCTGACTTTC | CASSSWISGANVLTF
TRBJ2-2 | NA | TRBV29-1 | NA | TGCAGCGTTGTGGAGGAAGGGGTGCCCGGGGAGCTGTTTTTT | CSVVEEGVPGELFF
TRBJ2-1 | TRBD2 | TRBV9 | NA | TGTGCCAGCAGCCCTAGCGGGAGGGCCGGGGGAGAGCAGTTCTTC | CASSPSGRAGGEQFF
TRBJ1-6 | NA | TRBV4-1 | few | TGCGCCAGCAGCCAAGATCGGGCAGGGAGCTCCTATAATTCACCCCTCCACTTT | CASSQDRAGSSYNSPLHF
TRBJ2-2 | NA | TRBV12-3/TRBV12-4 | NA | TGTGCCAGCAGGGACCCGTCTCGTTTTCCCGGGGAGCTGTTTTTT | CASRDPSRFPGELFF
TRBJ2-1 | NA | TRBV5-6 | NA | TGTGCCAGCAACGACCCCTACAATGAGCAGTTCTTC | CASNDPYNEQFF
TRBJ1-2 | NA | TRBV29-1 | NA | TGCAGCACGGGTGGGCGGACGAACTATGGCTACACCTTC | CSTGGRTNYGYTF
TRBJ2-4 | NA | TRBV10-3 | few | TGTGCCATCGGCTTTGACATTCAGTACTTC | CAIGFDIQYF
TRBJ1-6 | NA | TRBV12-3/TRBV12-4 | NA | TGTGCCAGCAGTTTAAGTTGGGACTCCAATTCACCCCTCCACTTT | CASSLSWDSNSPLHF
TRBJ2-3 | TRBD2 | TRBV9 | NA | TGTGCCAGCAGCGTAGTCGGGCGGGAGACAGATACGCAGTATTTT | CASSVVGRETDTQYF
TRBJ2-7 | NA | TRBV7-2 | NA | TGTGCCAGCAGCTTTTGGCGTTACGAGCAGTACTTC | CASSFWRYEQYF
TRBJ1-1 | NA | TRBV6-5 | NA | TGTGCCAGCAGTTACTCGGGCGGGACTAACACTGAAGCTTTCTTT | CASSYSGGTNTEAFF
TRBJ1-2 | NA | TRBV12-3/TRBV12-4 | NA | TGTGCCAGCGAGGTGGACAGTTCGCATGGCTACACCTTC | CASEVDSSHGYTF
TRBJ1-1 | NA | TRBV7-9 | few | TGTGCCAGCAGCTTTGTTCCATCTAACACTGAAGCTTTCTTT | CASSFVPSNTEAFF
TRBJ1-1 | NA | TRBV29-1 | NA | TGCAGCGTTTCGGGGGCTCACGGCACTGAAGCTTTCTTT | CSVSGAHGTEAFF
TRBJ2-5 | TRBD1 | TRBV29-1 | NA | TGCAGCGCCAATCCGGGACAGGGGGAGACCCAGTACTTC | CSANPGQGETQYF
TRBJ2-3 | TRBD2 | TRBV6-2/TRBV6-3 | few | TGTGCCAGCAGACGCCCGGGACTAGCGGGGGCCTCCACAGATACGCAGTATTTT | CASRRPGLAGASTDTQYF
TRBJ2-5 | TRBD1 | TRBV12-3/TRBV12-4 | NA | TGTGCCAGCAGCCTGGACAGGGGATATCAAGAGACCCAGTACTTC | CASSLDRGYQETQYF
TRBJ1-4 | NA | TRBV6-1 | NA | TGTGCCAGCAGCTCCGTAATTACAAATGAAAAACTGTTTTTT | CASSSVITNEKLFF
TRBJ2-5 | TRBD1 | TRBV29-1 | few | TGCAGCGTTTCTCCTAAGACAGGGGGCTGGGAGACCCAGTACTTC | CSVSPKTGGWETQYF
TRBJ2-7 | NA | TRBV10-1 | few | TGCGCCAGCAGCGCCGCTAGTAGCAACGAGCAGTACTTC | CASSAASSNEQYF
TRBJ2-2 | TRBD2 | TRBV20-1 | many | TGCAGTGCTATGGCGGGAGTAGGGACCGGGGAGCTGTTTTTT | CSAMAGVGTGELFF
TRBJ2-7 | TRBD2 | TRBV3-1 | once | TGTGCCAGCAGCCAAGTCGCGGGAGACGGCGAGCAGTACTTC | CASSQVAGDGEQYF
TRBJ2-2 | NA | TRBV9 | NA | TGTGCCAGCAGCGTAGAGATTCGGTACACCGGGGAGCTGTTTTTT | CASSVEIRYTGELFF
TRBJ2-1 | TRBD2 | TRBV3-1 | few | TGTGCCAGCAGCCAAGGGGGTCTAGCGGGAGGCGCTAGCTCCTACAATGAGCAGTTCTTC | CASSQGGLAGGASSYNEQFF
TRBJ2-3 | TRBD2 | TRBV5-1 | NA | TGCGCCAGCAGCCCCTTAGCGGGAAAACCAGATACGCAGTATTTT | CASSPLAGKPDTQYF
TRBJ2-7 | TRBD2 | TRBV20-1 | NA | TGCAGTGCGAATGGACTAGCGGGGATTATGAGCTCCTACGAGCAGTACTTC | CSANGLAGIMSSYEQYF
TRBJ2-1 | NA | TRBV6-1 | few | TGTGCCAGCTCCAGAGGGGGAGTGTGGGGAGATGAGCAGTTCTTC | CASSRGGVWGDEQFF
TRBJ2-7 | NA | TRBV12-1 | few | TGTGCCAGCAGGGCCCCCGACGCGGAGCAGTACTTC | CASRAPDAEQYF